What follows are 13 T cell receptor delta chains derived from one specimen sequenced in a study of gamma-delta chains in newborns, infants, children. TCRdb reran clone calling via CATT on the reads. The data show about 3,400 delta-chain clones, about 0.3% seen once. Specimen: blood. The receptors derive from a child who was a newborn, infant or young child, either healthy, febrile or measles-vaccinated (not recorded which).

This sequence joins TRDV2 and TRDJ1; possible D gene TRDD3, 5 bases. The germline V gene encodes CDR1 GEAIGNYY and CDR2 EKD. Trimming took off 1 base at V and 0 bases at J, with 8 bases between the two ends. CDR3 length: 14 residues. The CDR3 DNA is TGTGCCTGTGACACTGGGGAGCACACCGATAAACTCATCTTT. This codes for CACDTGEHTDKLIF.

In regard to this clone: This likely stems from a read error, as it lies one base from a far larger clone. Other nucleotide sequences in the sample specify the same CDR3. V is TRDV2 and J is TRDJ3, with 13 bases matching TRDD3. Germline CDR1 GEAIGNYY, CDR2 EKD. This CDR3 is built from 22 residues. This CDR3 is CACDAIVLGDTLSSWDTRQMFF. CDR3 coding DNA: TGTGCCTGTGACGCTATTGTACTGGGGGATACGCTGAGCTCCTGGGACACCCGACAGATGTTCTTC.

In the case of this clone: Only one base separates this from a far larger clonotype, so it likely reflects a read error. The identical CDR3 is also encoded by other nucleotide sequences in the sample. This rearrangement joins TRDV2 to TRDJ3; 10 bases are a match to TRDD3. CDR3 length equals 19 residues. V shed 2 bases and J 0 bases; nucleotides not matched to a gene: 6. Germline V gene data show CDR1 as GEAIGNYY and CDR2 as EKD. The CDR3 DNA sequence: TGTGCCTGTGACATACTGGGGGATTCACCCTCCTGGGACACCCGACAGATGTTTTTC. Translated, it gives CACDILGDSPSWDTRQMFF.

Only a few counts were recorded for this clone. The protein recorded in TCRdb matches a much larger clone and deviates from this DNA's translation at residue 7, suggesting a read error; the protein here is obtained by translating the DNA. V and J are TRDV1 and TRDJ2; TRDD3 agrees at 13 bases. Germline V gene sequence: CDR1 TSWWSYY, CDR2 QGS. CDR3 size: 21 residues. V gave up 8 bases and J gave up 0 bases; unmatched junction bases: 18. The CDR3 DNA follows: TGTGCTCTTAGGTATAGTACCGCGTACTGGGGGATACGTTCTTTGACAGCACAACTCTTCTTT. This sequence encodes CALRYSTAYWGIRSLTAQLFF.

This clone came up a few times. A read error is the likely source, as a far larger clone sits one nucleotide away. Other DNA sequences in the sample encode the same CDR3. The rearrangement joins TRDV2 to TRDJ3; 13 positions match TRDD3. Germline values: CDR1 GEAIGNYY, CDR2 EKD. This CDR3 comprises 20 residues. The CDR3 region has the DNA TGTGCCTGTGACAAGTACTGGGGGATACGCAGCTCCTGGGACACCCGGCAGATGTTTTTC. This codes for CACDKYWGIRSSWDTRQMFF.

Judged by abundance, this clone is large. This CDR3 is also generated by other DNA sequences in the sample. This chain joins TRDV2 and TRDJ3; 8 bases agree with TRDD3. In germline, CDR1 is GEAIGNYY, CDR2 EKD. V was clipped by 5 bases and J by 0 bases; unmatched bases: 17. The CDR3 loop spans 21 amino acids. The CDR3 spells CACASLLGARTSSWDTRQMFF. CDR3 bases: TGTGCCTGTGCATCCCTACTGGGGGCCCGAACCAGCTCCTGGGACACCCGACAGATGTTTTTC.

About this clone: At residue 6, the DNA translation does not agree with TCRdb's protein; the protein displayed here is the one encoded by the DNA. The rearrangement uses TRDV2 and TRDJ3; 13 bases agree with TRDD3. The CDR3 has 19 amino acids. CDR1 and CDR2 (germline): GEAIGNYY, EKD. The CDR3, as DNA: TGTGCCTGTGACACCGCACTGGGGGATACGCCCTGGGACACCCGACAGGTGTTTTTC. Translation gives CACDTALGDTPWDTRQVFF.

This clone has a handful of counts. TCRdb has a much larger clone's protein, which differs at residue 5 from the translation of this DNA, likely because of a read error; what is shown is the protein translated from the DNA. The J gene is TRDJ2, the V gene TRAV29/DV5; 9 bases agree with TRDD3. The CDR3 contains 18 residues. The V gene's germline CDR1 is NSMFDY and CDR2 ISSIKDK. Germline trimming cut 0 bases from V and 7 bases from J; bases unmatched to any gene: 16. CDR3 in amino acids: CAASASGGYRPRKAQLFF. CDR3 bases: TGTGCAGCAAGCGCCTCGGGGGGATACAGACCTCGGAAAGCACAACTCTTCTTT.

This clone was detected a few times. Given a far larger clone just one base away, this is likely a sequencing read error. The sample holds other DNA sequences that translate to the same CDR3. This sequence joins TRDV2 and TRDJ3, with TRDD3 identical over 8 bases. The CDR3 extends over 18 amino acids. The junction had 4 bases not matched to a gene; V was cut back by 1 base and J by 0 bases. Germline CDR1 GEAIGNYY, CDR2 EKD. In nucleotides, the CDR3 is TGTGCCTGTGACACTGGGGGATTTAGCTCCTGGGACACCCGACAGATGTTTTTC. Translation: CACDTGGFSSWDTRQMFF.

This clone was counted a few times. TCRdb's listed protein matches a much larger clone and diverges from this DNA's translation at residue 13, likely through a read error; the protein shown comes from the DNA. The rearrangement links TRDV2 to TRDJ2, with 8 bases identical to TRDD3. Germline-derived CDR1 and CDR2 are GEAIGNYY and EKD. The CDR3 totals 20 residues. V lost 3 bases to trimming and J lost 0 bases; unmatched junction nucleotides: 17. The CDR3 nucleotides are TGTGCCTGTGACGCAACTCCCGGTACTGGGGGCTTCACTTTGACAGCACAACTCTTCTTT. Translation: CACDATPGTGGFTLTAQLFF.

This clone was seen only a few times. A read error is the likely source, as a far larger clone sits one nucleotide away. This rearrangement joins TRDV2 to TRDJ2; TRDD3 matches 9 bases. CDR1 and CDR2 (germline): GEAIGNYY, EKD. J was trimmed by 0 bases and V by 3 bases; bases with no gene match: 10. The CDR3 length is 18 residues. The CDR3 region has the DNA TGTGCCTGTGACGCCTTACTGGGGGGATACTCTTTGACAGCACAACTCTTCTTT. Amino acids: CACDALLGGYSLTAQLFF.

Details on this clone: A read error likely explains why the TCRdb protein, taken from a much larger clone, differs from this DNA's translation at residue 16; the protein shown is translated from the DNA. The genes are TRDV2 and TRDJ1; the match to TRDD3 covers 11 bases. Germline CDR1 and CDR2: GEAIGNYY and EKD. CDR3 length: 18 residues. The CDR3 bases are TGTGCCTGTGACACCGTTGAACTGGGGGATATGAACACCGATAAACCCATCTTT. It specifies CACDTVELGDMNTDKPIF.

This clone is labeled as large. This CDR3 is also generated by other DNA sequences in the sample. This chain links TRDV2 with TRDJ2; the D gene is possibly TRDD3 (6 bases). Germline values: CDR1 GEAIGNYY, CDR2 EKD. V was pared by 3 bases and J by 5 bases, with 27 bases between. The CDR3 has 19 residues. CDR3 DNA: TGTGCCTGTGACCCTATAGAGAGGGATAAATACGAGGACACAGCACAACTCTTCTTT. It encodes CACDPIERDKYEDTAQLFF.